The 7 T cell receptor beta chains below all came from one sample that was sequenced in a study of blood T cell repertoires in COVID-19. Sequencing was performed with immunoSEQ multiplex PCR; in TCRdb, only in-frame clones are kept and a portion is missing. The table has approximately 210,000 clones, approximately 82% seen once. Sequencing was carried out using peripheral blood. The receptors shown here come from a woman in her fifties or sixties with acute or convalescent COVID-19.

The rearrangement uses TRBV7-8 and TRBJ2-7, with TRBD1 matching 8 bases. V trimming: 8 bases; J trimming: 2 bases; junction bases outside the gene matches: 11. From germline, CDR1 is SGHVS and CDR2 FQNEAQ. The CDR3 is 15 amino acids. Here the CDR3 DNA reads TGTGCCAGCTGCCTGGGACAGGTTACTGCCTACGAGCAGTACTTC. Translated, it gives CASCLGQVTAYEQYF.

The sample holds a few counts of this clone. J is TRBJ2-2 and V is TRBV7-9, with TRBD2 matching 15 bases. The CDR3 totals 16 residues. In germline, CDR1 is SEHNR, CDR2 FQNEAQ (reference sequence). Trimming removed 4 bases from V and 8 bases from J; junction bases left unmatched: 5. CDR3 nucleotides: TGTGCCAGCAGCTCGGGACTAGCGGGAGGCTTGGGGGAGCTGTTTTTT. Encoded protein: CASSSGLAGGLGELFF.

This chain connects TRBV13 to TRBJ2-1, with D possibly being TRBD2 (6 bases). The V gene's germline CDR1 is PRHDT and CDR2 FYEKMQ (reference sequence). The CDR3 covers 15 residues. Trimming stripped 5 bases from V and 5 bases from J, with 16 bases between. CDR3 region: CASSNRAWRDNEQFF. As DNA, the CDR3 is TGTGCCAGCAGCAATAGGGCCTGGAGGGACAATGAGCAGTTCTTC.

The rearrangement uses TRBV5-1 and TRBJ2-1; 13 bases match TRBD2. This CDR3 spans 17 amino acids. The germline V gene has CDR1 SGHRS and CDR2 YFSETQ. The V segment lost 3 bases and the J segment 1 base; nucleotides outside the gene matches: 4. This chain's CDR3 is CASSSGLAGVSYNEQFF. DNA for the CDR3: TGCGCCAGCAGCTCTGGACTAGCGGGGGTGTCCTACAATGAGCAGTTCTTC.

The chain recombines TRBV9 with TRBJ1-2, with D possibly matching TRBD1 (5 bases). This CDR3 has 15 amino acids. Per germline, CDR1 SGDLS and CDR2 YYNGEE. The V gene lost 0 bases and the J gene lost 3 bases, with 12 bases spanning the gap. The CDR3 DNA follows: TGTGCCAGCAGCGTAGCAGGGTCCTTTGACTATGGCTACACCTTC. Its translation is CASSVAGSFDYGYTF.

This clone was recorded only once. The V gene is TRBV19, the J gene TRBJ2-3; the match to TRBD2 covers 9 bases. V lost 3 bases, J lost 4 bases, and 17 bases stayed unmatched. The CDR3 extends over 19 amino acids. Per the germline V gene, CDR1 is LNHDA and CDR2 is SQIVND (reference sequence). In DNA form, the CDR3 reads TGTGCCAGTAGTATCGGAGCGACCTTAGCGGGAGTACTCGCAGATACGCAGTATTTT. Encoded protein: CASSIGATLAGVLADTQYF.

The chain uses TRBV30 and TRBJ2-1, with TRBD2 matching over 15 bases. J lost 10 bases, V lost 2 bases, and 12 bases had no gene match. The CDR3 consists of 17 residues. Germline-derived CDR1 and CDR2 are GTSNPN and SVGIG (reference sequence). As DNA, the CDR3 is TGTGCCTGGAGTCGCACCCGGACTAGCGGGAGGGTAGTGGAGCAGTTCTTC. This encodes CAWSRTRTSGRVVEQFF.